This T cell receptor beta chain was observed in a study of response to subunit inactivated influenza vaccine (dated by TCRdb to 2016 to 2018). About the investigation overall: To follow how T cells responded to a trivalent subunit inactivated influenza vaccine, the researchers relied on deep quantitative profiling of the T cell receptor repertoire.

Measured from the cysteine to the phenylalanine, the CDR3 is 15 residues long. The DNA shown is the 45-base CDR3, in frame from base 1. Trimming takes 1 base from V and 1 base from J, and the germline ends sit 9 bases apart. Taken from the germline V gene (reference sequence), the CDR1 and CDR2 loops are LNHNV and YYDKDF. The library was obtained by RT-PCR. These reads were obtained on an Illumina HiSeq 2500. Starting from the raw public reads, TCRdb applied fastp trimming at Q25, assembled clones with MiXCR and retained in-frame beta chains. For every CDR3 protein sequence, its rows merge into one entry that carries the most common genes and DNA. The sample yields about 520,000 distinct CDR3 sequences; 11% were counted once. Over 9.5% of the sample lies in the top ten. Reading the label with the study, this specimen's time point is: approximately 47 days after influenza vaccine administration. This clonotype occurred a few times. Its antigen has not been determined. The record has no base qualities; no much larger clone is one base away.

Paper-wide results and their limitations: According to the authors, only a limited number of new T cells may be recruited by each seasonal influenza vaccination.

This receptor chain uses TRBV15 and TRBJ2-3; perhaps TRBD2 is the D gene, with 5 bases matching. The sample in question was PBMCs from blood, obtained roughly 45 days after vaccination. The source of this sequence is a man aged 50 or older who received an inactivated influenza vaccine. Donor details come from another sample of the same person, matched by shared clones. The CDR3 is CATSRGGVGTDTQYF. The nucleotide sequence is given as TGTGCCACCAGCAGAGGGGGAGTGGGCACAGATACGCAGTATTTT.